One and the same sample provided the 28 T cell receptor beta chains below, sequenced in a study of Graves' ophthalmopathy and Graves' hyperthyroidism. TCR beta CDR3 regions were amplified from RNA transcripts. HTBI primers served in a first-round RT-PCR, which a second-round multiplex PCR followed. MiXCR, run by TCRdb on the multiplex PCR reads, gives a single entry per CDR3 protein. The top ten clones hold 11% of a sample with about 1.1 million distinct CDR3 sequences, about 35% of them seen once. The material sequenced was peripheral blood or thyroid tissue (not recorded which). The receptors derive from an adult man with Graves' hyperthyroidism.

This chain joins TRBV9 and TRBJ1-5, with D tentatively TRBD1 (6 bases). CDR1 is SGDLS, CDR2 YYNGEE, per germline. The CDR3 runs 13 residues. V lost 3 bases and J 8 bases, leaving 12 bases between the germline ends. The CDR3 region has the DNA TGTGCCAGCAGCGCTAACGCAGGGGAGCCCCAGCATTTT. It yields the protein CASSANAGEPQHF.

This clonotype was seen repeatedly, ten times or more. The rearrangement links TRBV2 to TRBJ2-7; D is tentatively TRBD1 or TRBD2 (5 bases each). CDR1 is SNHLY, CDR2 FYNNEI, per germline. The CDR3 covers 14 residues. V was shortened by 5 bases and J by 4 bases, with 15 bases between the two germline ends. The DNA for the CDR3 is TGTGCCAGCAGTAGTGGGACCACAATATACGAGCAGTACTTC. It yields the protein CASSSGTTIYEQYF.

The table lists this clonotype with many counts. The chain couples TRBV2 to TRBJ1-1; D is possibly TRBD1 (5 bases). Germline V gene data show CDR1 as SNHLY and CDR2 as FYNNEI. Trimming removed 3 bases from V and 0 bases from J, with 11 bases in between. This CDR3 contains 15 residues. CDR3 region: CASSEGGAMNTEAFF. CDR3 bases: TGTGCCAGCAGTGAGGGAGGGGCCATGAACACTGAAGCTTTCTTT.

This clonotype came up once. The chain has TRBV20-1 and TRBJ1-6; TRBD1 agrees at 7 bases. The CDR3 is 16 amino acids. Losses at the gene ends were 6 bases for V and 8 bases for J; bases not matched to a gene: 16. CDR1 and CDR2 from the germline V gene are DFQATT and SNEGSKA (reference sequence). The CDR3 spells CSATGSTGAWDSPLHF. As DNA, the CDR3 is TGCAGTGCGACGGGCAGCACAGGGGCATGGGATTCACCCCTCCACTTT.

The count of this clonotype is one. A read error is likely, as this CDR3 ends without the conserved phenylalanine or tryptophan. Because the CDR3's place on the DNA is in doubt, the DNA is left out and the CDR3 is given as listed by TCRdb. The CDR3: CASSWSWT. The rearrangement joins TRBV7-2 to TRBJ2-7; no check of the table's D call, TRBD1, against the DNA was made. Germline CDR1 is SGHTA and CDR2 is FQGNSA. Both ends counted, the CDR3 spans 8 residues.

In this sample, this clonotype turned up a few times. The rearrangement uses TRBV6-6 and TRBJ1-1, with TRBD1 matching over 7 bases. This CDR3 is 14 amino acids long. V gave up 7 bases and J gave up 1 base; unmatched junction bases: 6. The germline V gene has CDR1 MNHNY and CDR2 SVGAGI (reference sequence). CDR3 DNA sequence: TGTGCCAGCACATCGGGACAGAAGAACACTGAAGCTTTCTTT. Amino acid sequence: CASTSGQKNTEAFF.

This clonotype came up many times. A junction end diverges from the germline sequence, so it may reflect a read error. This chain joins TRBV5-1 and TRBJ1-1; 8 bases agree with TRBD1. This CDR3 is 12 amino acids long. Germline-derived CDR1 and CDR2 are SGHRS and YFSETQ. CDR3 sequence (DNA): TGTGCCAGCAGCTCCGGACAGGGTGAAGCTTTCTTT. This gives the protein CASSSGQGEAFF. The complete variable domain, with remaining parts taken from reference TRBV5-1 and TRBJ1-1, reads KAGVTQTPRYLIKTRGQQVTLSCSPISGHRSVSWYQQTPGQGLQFLFEYFSETQRNKGNFPGRFSGRQFSNSRSEMNVSTLELGDSALYLCASSSGQGEAFFGQGTRLTVV.

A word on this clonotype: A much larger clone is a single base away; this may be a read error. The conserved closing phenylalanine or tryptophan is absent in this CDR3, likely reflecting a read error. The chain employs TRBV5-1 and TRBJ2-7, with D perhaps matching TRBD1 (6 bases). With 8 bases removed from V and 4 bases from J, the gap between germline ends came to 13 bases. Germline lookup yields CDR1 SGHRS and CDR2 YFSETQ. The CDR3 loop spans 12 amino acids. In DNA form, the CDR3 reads TGCGCCAGACCCCCCGGACAGTACGAGCAGTACCTC. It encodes CARPPGQYEQYL.

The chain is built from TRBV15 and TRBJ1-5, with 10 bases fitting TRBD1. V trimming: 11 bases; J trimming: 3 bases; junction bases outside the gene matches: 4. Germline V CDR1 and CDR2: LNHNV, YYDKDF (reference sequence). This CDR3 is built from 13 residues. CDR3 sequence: CAGTGDDNQPQHF. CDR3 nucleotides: TGTGCCGGGACAGGGGACGACAATCAGCCCCAGCATTTT. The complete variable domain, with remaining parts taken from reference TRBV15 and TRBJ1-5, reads DAMVIQNPRYQVTQFGKPVTLSCSQTLNHNVMYWYQQKSSQAPKLLFHYYDKDFNNEADTPDNFQSRRPNTSFCFLDIRSPGLGDTAMYLCAGTGDDNQPQHFGDGTRLSIL.

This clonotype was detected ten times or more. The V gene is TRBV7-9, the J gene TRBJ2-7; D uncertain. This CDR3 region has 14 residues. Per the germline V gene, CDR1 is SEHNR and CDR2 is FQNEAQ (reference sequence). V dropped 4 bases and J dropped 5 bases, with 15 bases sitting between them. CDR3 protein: CASSSSAQHHEQYF. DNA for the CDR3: TGTGCCAGCAGCTCGAGTGCCCAGCACCACGAGCAGTACTTC.

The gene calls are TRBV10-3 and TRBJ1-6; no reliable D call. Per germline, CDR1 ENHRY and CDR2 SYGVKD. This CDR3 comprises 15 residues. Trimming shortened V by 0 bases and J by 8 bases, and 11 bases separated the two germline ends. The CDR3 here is CAISESVGTYSPLHF. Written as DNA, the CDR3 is TGTGCCATCAGTGAGTCGGTCGGAACCTATTCACCCCTCCACTTT.

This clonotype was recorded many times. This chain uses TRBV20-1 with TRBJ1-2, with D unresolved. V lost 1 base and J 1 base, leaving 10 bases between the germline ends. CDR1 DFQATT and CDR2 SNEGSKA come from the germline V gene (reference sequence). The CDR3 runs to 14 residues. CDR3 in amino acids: CSARVLGLNYGYTF. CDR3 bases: TGCAGTGCTAGAGTTCTGGGTCTTAACTATGGCTACACCTTC.

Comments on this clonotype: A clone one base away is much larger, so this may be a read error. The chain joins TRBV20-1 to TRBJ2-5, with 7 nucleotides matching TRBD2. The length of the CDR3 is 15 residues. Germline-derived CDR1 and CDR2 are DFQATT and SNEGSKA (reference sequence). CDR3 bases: TGCAGTGCAAAGACTTCACTAGCGAATATCGAGATCCAGTACTTC. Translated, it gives CSAKTSLANIEIQYF.

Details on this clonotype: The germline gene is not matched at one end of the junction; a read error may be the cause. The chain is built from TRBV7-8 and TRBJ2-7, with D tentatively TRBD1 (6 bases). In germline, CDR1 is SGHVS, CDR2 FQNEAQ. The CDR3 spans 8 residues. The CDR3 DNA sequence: TGTGCCAGCAGCCTACAGGGTTTC. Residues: CASSLQGF. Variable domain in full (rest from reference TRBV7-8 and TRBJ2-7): GAGVSQSPRYKVAKRGQDVALRCDPISGHVSLFWYQQALGQGPEFLTYFQNEAQLDKSGLPSDRFFAERPEGSVSTLKIQRTQQEDSAVYLCASSLQGFGPGTRLTVT.

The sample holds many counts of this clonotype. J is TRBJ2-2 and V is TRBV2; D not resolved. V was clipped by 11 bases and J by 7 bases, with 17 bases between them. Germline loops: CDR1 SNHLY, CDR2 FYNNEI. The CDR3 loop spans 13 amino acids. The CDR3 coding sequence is TGTGCCCAGAGATCAGATTGGAGCGGGGAGCTGTTTTTT. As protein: CAQRSDWSGELFF.

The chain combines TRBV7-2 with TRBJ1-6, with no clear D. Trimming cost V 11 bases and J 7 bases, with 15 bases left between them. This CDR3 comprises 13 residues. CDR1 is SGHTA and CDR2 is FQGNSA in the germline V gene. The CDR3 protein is CAWSLSGNSPLHF. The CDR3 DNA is TGTGCCTGGTCCCTAAGCGGGAATTCACCCCTCCACTTT.

CDR3 DNA: TGTGCCAGCAGCTTATTTGCCGGCAACACCGGGGAGCTGTTTTTT. Its translation is CASSLFAGNTGELFF. The rearrangement joins TRBV7-2 to TRBJ2-2; no clear D gene. Trimming cost V 2 bases and J 2 bases, with 9 bases left between them. Germline CDR1 and CDR2: SGHTA and FQGNSA. The CDR3 has 15 amino acids.

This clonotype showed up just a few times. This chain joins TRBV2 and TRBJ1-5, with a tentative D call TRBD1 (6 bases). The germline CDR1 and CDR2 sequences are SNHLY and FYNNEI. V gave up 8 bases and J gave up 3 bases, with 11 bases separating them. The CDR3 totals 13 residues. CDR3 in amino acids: CASRDIINQPQHF. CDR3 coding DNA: TGTGCCAGCCGGGACATAATCAATCAGCCCCAGCATTTT.

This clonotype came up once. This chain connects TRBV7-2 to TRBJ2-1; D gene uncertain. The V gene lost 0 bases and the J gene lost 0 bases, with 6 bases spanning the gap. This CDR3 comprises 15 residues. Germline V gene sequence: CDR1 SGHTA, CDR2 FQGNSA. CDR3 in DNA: TGTGCCAGCAGCTTAGCCTACGGCTCCTACAATGAGCAGTTCTTC. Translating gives CASSLAYGSYNEQFF. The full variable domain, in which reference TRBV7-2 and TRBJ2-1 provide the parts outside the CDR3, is GAGVSQSPSNKVTEKGKDVELRCDPISGHTALYWYRQSLGQGLEFLIYFQGNSAPDKSGLPSDRFSAERTGGSVSTLTIQRTQQEDSAVYLCASSLAYGSYNEQFFGPGTRLTVL.

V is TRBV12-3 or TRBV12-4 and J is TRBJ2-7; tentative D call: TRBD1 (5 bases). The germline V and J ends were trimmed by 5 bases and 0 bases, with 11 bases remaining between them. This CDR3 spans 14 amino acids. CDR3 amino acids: CASSNQGSSYEQYF. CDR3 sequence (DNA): TGTGCCAGCAGTAATCAGGGATCCTCCTACGAGCAGTACTTC.

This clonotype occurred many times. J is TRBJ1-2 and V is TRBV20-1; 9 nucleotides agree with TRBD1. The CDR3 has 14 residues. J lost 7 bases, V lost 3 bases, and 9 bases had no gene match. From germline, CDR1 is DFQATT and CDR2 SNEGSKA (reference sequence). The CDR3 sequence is CSASSRDRAAGYTF. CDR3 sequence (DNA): TGCAGTGCTAGCAGCCGGGACAGGGCGGCTGGCTACACCTTC.

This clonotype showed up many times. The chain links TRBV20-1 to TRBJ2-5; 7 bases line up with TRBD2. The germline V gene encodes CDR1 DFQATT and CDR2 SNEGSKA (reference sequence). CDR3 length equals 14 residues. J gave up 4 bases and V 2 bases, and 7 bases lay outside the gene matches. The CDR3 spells CSARQRASGETQYF. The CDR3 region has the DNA TGCAGTGCTAGACAGAGGGCTAGCGGAGAGACCCAGTACTTC.

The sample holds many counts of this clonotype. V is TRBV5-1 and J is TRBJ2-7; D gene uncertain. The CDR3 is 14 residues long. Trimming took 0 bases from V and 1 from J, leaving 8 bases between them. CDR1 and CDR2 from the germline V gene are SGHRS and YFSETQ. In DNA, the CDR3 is TGCGCCAGCAGCTTGGAAGCAGCGTCCTACGAGCAGTACTTC. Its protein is CASSLEAASYEQYF.

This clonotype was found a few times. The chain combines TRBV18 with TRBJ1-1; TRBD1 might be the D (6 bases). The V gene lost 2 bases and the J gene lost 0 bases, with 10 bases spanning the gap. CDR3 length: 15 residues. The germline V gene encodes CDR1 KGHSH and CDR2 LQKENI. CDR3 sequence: CASSPGGAMNTEAFF. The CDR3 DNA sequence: TGTGCCAGCTCACCAGGGGGCGCGATGAACACTGAAGCTTTCTTT.

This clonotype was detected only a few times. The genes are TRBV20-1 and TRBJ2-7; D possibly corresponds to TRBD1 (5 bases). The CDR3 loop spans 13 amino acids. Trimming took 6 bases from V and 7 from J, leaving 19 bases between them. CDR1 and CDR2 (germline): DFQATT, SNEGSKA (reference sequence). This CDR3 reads CSAPVGRPREQYF. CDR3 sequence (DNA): TGCAGTGCCCCGGTGGGGCGACCTCGGGAGCAGTACTTC.

The CDR3 sequence: CAWSLRDRGLGETQYF. The CDR3 region has the DNA TGTGCCTGGAGTCTTCGGGACAGGGGGCTTGGGGAGACCCAGTACTTC. This rearrangement joins TRBV30 to TRBJ2-5; 12 bases are shared with TRBD1. CDR1 is GTSNPN and CDR2 is SVGIG in the germline V gene (reference sequence). The CDR3 is made up of 16 amino acids. V lost 2 bases to trimming and J lost 5 bases; unmatched junction nucleotides: 9.

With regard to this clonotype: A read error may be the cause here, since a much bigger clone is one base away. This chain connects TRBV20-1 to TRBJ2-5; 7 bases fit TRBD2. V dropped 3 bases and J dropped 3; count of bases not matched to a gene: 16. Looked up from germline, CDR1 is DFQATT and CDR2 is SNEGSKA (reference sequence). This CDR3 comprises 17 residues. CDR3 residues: CSASSLEIAGNKETQYF. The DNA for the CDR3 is TGCAGTGCTAGCTCCCTTGAAATAGCGGGTAACAAAGAGACCCAGTACTTC.

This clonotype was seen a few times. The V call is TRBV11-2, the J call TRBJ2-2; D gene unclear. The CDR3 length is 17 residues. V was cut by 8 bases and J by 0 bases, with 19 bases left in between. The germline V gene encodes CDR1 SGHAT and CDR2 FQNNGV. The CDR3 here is CASSPLRTGANTGELFF. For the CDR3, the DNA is TGTGCCAGCTCACCACTTAGGACGGGCGCGAACACCGGGGAGCTGTTTTTT.